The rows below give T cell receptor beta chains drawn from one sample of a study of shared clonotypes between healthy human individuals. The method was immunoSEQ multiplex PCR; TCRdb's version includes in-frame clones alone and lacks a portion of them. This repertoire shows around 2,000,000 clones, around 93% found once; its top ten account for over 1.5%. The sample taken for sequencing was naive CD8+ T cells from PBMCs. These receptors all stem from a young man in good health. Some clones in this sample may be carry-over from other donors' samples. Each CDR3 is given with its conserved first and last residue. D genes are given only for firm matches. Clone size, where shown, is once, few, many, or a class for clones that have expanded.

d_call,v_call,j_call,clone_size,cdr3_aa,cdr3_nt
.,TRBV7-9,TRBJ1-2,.,CASSLATGGYTF,TGTGCCAGCAGCTTAGCGACAGGTGGCTACACCTTC
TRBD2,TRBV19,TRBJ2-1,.,CASPPRSGLAGGPISYNEQFF,TGTGCCAGTCCCCCCCGATCCGGACTAGCGGGAGGGCCGATATCCTACAATGAGCAGTTCTTC
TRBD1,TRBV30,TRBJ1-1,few,CAWSLGTRGNEAFF,TGTGCCTGGAGTCTTGGGACCAGGGGGAATGAAGCTTTCTTT
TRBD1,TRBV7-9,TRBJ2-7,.,CASSSGQGRSYEQYF,TGTGCCAGCAGCTCTGGACAGGGAAGGTCCTACGAGCAGTACTTC
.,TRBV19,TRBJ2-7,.,CASSIGPGNTYEQYF,TGTGCCAGTAGTATTGGTCCCGGGAACACCTACGAGCAGTACTTC
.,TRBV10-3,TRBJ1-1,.,CATRTDMNTEAFF,TGTGCCACCCGGACAGATATGAACACTGAAGCTTTCTTT
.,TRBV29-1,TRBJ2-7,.,CSAVFAYEQYF,TGCAGCGCGGTTTTTGCCTACGAGCAGTACTTC
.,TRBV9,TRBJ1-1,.,CASSVGDRWRDTEAFF,TGTGCCAGCAGCGTAGGTGACAGGTGGAGGGACACTGAAGCTTTCTTT
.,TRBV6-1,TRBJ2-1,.,CASSPPGGLNEQFF,TGTGCCAGCAGTCCCCCTGGAGGGCTCAATGAGCAGTTCTTC
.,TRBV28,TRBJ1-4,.,CASSFKGTNEKLFF,TGTGCCAGCAGTTTCAAGGGGACTAATGAAAAACTGTTTTTT
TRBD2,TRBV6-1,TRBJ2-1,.,CASSEMGLAGGPSHEQFF,TGTGCCAGCAGTGAAATGGGACTAGCGGGAGGGCCCTCCCATGAGCAGTTCTTC
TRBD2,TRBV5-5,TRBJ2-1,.,CASSREGSYNEQFF,TGTGCCAGCAGCCGGGAGGGCAGCTACAATGAGCAGTTCTTC
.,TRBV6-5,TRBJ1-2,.,CASSYSMRDNYGYTF,TGTGCCAGCAGTTACTCGATGCGGGATAACTATGGCTACACCTTC
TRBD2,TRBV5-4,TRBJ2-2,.,CASSLLGEGANTGELFF,TGTGCCAGCAGCTTGTTGGGGGAGGGAGCGAACACCGGGGAGCTGTTTTTT
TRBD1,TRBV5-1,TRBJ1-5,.,CASSPGQGAQPQHF,TGCGCCAGCAGCCCAGGACAGGGGGCCCAGCCCCAGCATTTT
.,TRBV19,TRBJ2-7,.,CASSIRRERTEQYF,TGTGCCAGTAGCATCAGGAGGGAACGGACCGAGCAGTACTTC
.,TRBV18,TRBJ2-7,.,CASSPGEVYEQYF,TGTGCCAGCTCACCAGGGGAAGTGTACGAGCAGTACTTC
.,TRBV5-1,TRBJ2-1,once,CASTQLGDEQFF,TGCGCCAGCACCCAACTAGGGGATGAGCAGTTCTTC
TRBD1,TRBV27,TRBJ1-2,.,CASSHYQDRVGYYGYTF,TGTGCCAGCAGTCACTACCAAGACAGGGTTGGCTACTATGGCTACACCTTC
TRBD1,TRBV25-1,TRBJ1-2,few,CASSGGQGNYGYTF,TGTGCCAGCAGTGGAGGACAGGGGAACTATGGCTACACCTTC
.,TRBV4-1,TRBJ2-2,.,CASSQLVTGELFF,TGCGCCAGCAGCCAATTAGTTACCGGGGAGCTGTTTTTT
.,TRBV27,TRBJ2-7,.,CASSLLVGRGYEQYF,TGTGCCAGCAGTTTACTGGTCGGGAGAGGATACGAGCAGTACTTC
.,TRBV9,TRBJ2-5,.,CASSSRRGPQETQYF,TGTGCCAGCAGCTCCCGCCGGGGCCCTCAAGAGACCCAGTACTTC
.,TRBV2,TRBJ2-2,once,CASVPAGNTGELFF,TGTGCCAGCGTACCGGCGGGGAACACCGGGGAGCTGTTTTTT
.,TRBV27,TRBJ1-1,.,CASSFLGAPEAFF,TGTGCCAGCAGTTTCTTGGGGGCCCCTGAAGCTTTCTTT
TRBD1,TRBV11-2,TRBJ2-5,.,CASSLGWETGGKETQYF,TGTGCCAGCAGCTTAGGATGGGAGACAGGGGGTAAGGAGACCCAGTACTTC
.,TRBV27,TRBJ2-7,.,CASSLFFKDLSEQYF,TGTGCCAGCAGTTTGTTTTTCAAAGACCTTAGCGAGCAGTACTTC
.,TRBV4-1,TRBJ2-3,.,CASSQGAGSPDTQYF,TGCGCCAGCAGCCAAGGCGCCGGCAGCCCAGATACGCAGTATTTT
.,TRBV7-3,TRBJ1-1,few,CASSPLPENTEAFF,TGTGCCAGCAGCCCACTCCCCGAGAACACTGAAGCTTTCTTT
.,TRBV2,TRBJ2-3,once,CASRPRALSTDTQYF,TGTGCCAGCAGACCACGGGCCCTTAGCACAGATACGCAGTATTTT
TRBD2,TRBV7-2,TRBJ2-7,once,CASSTEPREASYEQYF,TGTGCCAGCAGCACGGAACCGCGGGAGGCCTCCTACGAGCAGTACTTC
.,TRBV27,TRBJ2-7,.,CARSSYEQYF,TGTGCCCGGAGCTCCTACGAGCAGTACTTC
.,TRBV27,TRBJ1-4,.,CASSPRGGGKLFF,TGTGCCAGCAGCCCCCGAGGGGGAGGAAAACTGTTTTTT
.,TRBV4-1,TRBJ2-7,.,CASSQSRGEQYF,TGCGCCAGCAGCCAAAGTAGGGGCGAGCAGTACTTC
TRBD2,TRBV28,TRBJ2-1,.,CASSSQTPGTSGSSYNEQFF,TGTGCCAGCAGTTCCCAAACGCCCGGGACTAGCGGCAGCTCCTACAATGAGCAGTTCTTC
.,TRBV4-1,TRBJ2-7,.,CASSQDPQGLYEQYF,TGCGCCAGCAGCCAAGATCCACAGGGACTCTACGAGCAGTACTTC
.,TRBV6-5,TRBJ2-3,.,CASSYSFSTSTDTQYF,TGTGCCAGCAGTTACTCTTTTTCCACTAGCACAGATACGCAGTATTTT
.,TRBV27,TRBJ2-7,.,CASSLSQGSYEQYF,TGTGCCAGCAGTTTATCTCAGGGCTCCTACGAGCAGTACTTC
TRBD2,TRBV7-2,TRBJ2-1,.,CASSPRDYLNEQFF,TGTGCCAGCAGCCCGAGGGACTACCTCAATGAGCAGTTCTTC
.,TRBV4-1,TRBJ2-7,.,CASSQAGIEQYF,TGCGCCAGCAGCCAAGCCGGTATCGAGCAGTACTTC
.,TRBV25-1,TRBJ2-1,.,CASSDSSGHNEQFF,TGTGCCAGCAGTGATAGTTCAGGACACAATGAGCAGTTCTTC
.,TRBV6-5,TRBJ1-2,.,CASSGREGGFGGYTF,TGTGCCAGCAGTGGGCGTGAAGGGGGATTTGGTGGCTACACCTTC
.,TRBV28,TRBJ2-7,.,CASSLKPQGINEQYF,TGTGCCAGCAGTTTAAAACCACAGGGCATCAACGAGCAGTACTTC
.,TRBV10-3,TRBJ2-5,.,CAISESGGSSETQYF,TGTGCCATCAGTGAGTCGGGTGGGAGTTCGGAGACCCAGTACTTC
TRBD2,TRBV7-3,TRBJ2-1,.,CASSLNVGGGPYNEQFF,TGTGCCAGCAGCTTAAACGTCGGCGGGGGACCCTACAATGAGCAGTTCTTC
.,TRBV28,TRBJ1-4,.,CASSLGREGNEKLFF,TGTGCCAGCAGTTTAGGGCGAGAGGGTAATGAAAAACTGTTTTTT
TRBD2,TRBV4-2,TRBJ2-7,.,CASSRPGLEGEQYF,TGTGCCAGCAGCCGTCCGGGACTAGAAGGCGAGCAGTACTTC
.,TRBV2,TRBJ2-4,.,CASSEGRLKNIQYF,TGTGCCAGCAGTGAGGGCCGACTTAAAAACATTCAGTACTTC
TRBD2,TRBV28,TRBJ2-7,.,CASSSLIAGSTYEQYF,TGTGCCAGCAGTTCCTTAATAGCGGGATCAACCTACGAGCAGTACTTC
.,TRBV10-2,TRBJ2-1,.,CATTPGYNEQFF,TGCGCCACCACCCCCGGATACAATGAGCAGTTCTTC
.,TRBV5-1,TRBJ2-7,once,CASSSARGTGEQYF,TGCGCCAGCAGCTCGGCTAGAGGCACGGGGGAGCAGTACTTC
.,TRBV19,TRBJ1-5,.,CASSIALSSRQPQHF,TGTGCCAGTAGTATAGCTTTGTCCTCCCGCCAGCCCCAGCATTTT
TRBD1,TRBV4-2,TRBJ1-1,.,CASSQPSTGENTEAFF,TGTGCCAGCAGCCAACCCTCGACAGGGGAGAACACTGAAGCTTTCTTT
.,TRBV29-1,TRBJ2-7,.,CSVIQTYEQYF,TGCAGCGTGATACAAACGTACGAGCAGTACTTC
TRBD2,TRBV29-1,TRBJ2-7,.,CSVEGLSIRGQYF,TGCAGCGTTGAGGGACTATCTATACGAGGGCAGTACTTC
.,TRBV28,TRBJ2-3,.,CASSFLQGREDTQYF,TGTGCCAGCAGTTTTTTGCAGGGAAGAGAAGATACGCAGTATTTT
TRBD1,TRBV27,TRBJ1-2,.,CASSFAGGRYGYTF,TGTGCCAGCAGTTTTGCAGGGGGTCGGTATGGCTACACCTTC
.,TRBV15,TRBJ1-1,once,CATSRELSTATEAFF,TGTGCCACCAGCAGAGAATTGTCGACAGCCACTGAAGCTTTCTTT
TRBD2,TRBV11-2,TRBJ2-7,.,CASSFPTLLAGGRDEQYF,TGTGCCAGCAGCTTCCCTACCCTACTAGCGGGAGGGCGAGACGAGCAGTACTTC
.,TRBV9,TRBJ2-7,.,CASSPAAYAYEQYF,TGTGCCAGCAGCCCAGCAGCCTACGCCTACGAGCAGTACTTC